The TCR beta chain described here comes from a study of cytomegalovirus exposure and HLA in healthy donors. Study-wide findings and caveats: Across donors, sequencing depth was assumed by presence/absence analyses to be roughly uniform. CMV serostatus was the sole immune exposure data available. What TCR beta sequences reportedly achieved was accurate prediction of HLA-A and HLA-B alleles in most subjects.

Germline lookup yields CDR1 LNHDA and CDR2 SQIVND (reference sequence). The CDR3 is 13 residues long. V lost 1 base to trimming and J lost 3 bases, with 7 bases between them. It was with 60 Vbeta and 13 Jbeta primers that the PCR ran. Sequencing used immunoSEQ multiplex PCR; TCRdb keeps in-frame clones, though not all of them. The data contain roughly 160,000 clones, about 72% of them seen just once; the ten biggest clones take up roughly 2.1%. For this clone: The antigen remains undetermined.

The chain employs TRBV19 and TRBJ2-7, with D unresolved. The clonotype originates from a man between 45 and 60 years old in good health and CMV-seropositive. The sequenced material came from PBMCs. In nucleotides, the CDR3 is TGTGCCAGTAGTATAGGGCCTGTCTACGAGCAGTACTTC. Translated: CASSIGPVYEQYF. The variable domain in full, with the rest retrieved from reference TRBV19 and TRBJ2-7, is DGGITQSPKYLFRKEGQNVTLSCEQNLNHDAMYWYRQDPGQGLRLIYYSQIVNDFQKGDIAEGYSVSREKKESFPLTVTSAQKNPTAFYLCASSIGPVYEQYFGPGTRLTVT.